One and the same sample provided the 6 T cell receptor beta chains below, sequenced in a study of cytomegalovirus exposure and HLA in healthy donors. Both 60 Vbeta primers and 13 Jbeta primers went into the PCR. The data were produced by immunoSEQ multiplex PCR, yet TCRdb's version contains in-frame clones alone and is incomplete. The data contain fewer than 150,000 clones, 80% of them singletons. Sequencing was carried out using PBMCs. The receptors originated from a man between 25 and 39 years old in good health and CMV-seronegative.

The CDR3 region has the DNA TGTGCCAGCAGGCGGACAGGGCAGTTCACTGAAGCTTTCTTT. Amino acid sequence: CASRRTGQFTEAFF. The gene calls are TRBV6-4 and TRBJ1-1, with 8 bases aligning to TRBD1. The CDR3 extends over 14 amino acids. Germline CDR1 MRHNA, CDR2 SNTAGT. The junction had 7 bases not matched to a gene; V was cut back by 6 bases and J by 4 bases.

The CDR3 reads CASSSHESRHGGYTF. CDR3 sequence (DNA): TGTGCCAGCAGTTCCCACGAATCCAGACACGGCGGCTACACCTTC. The chain carries TRBV6-5 and TRBJ1-2, with unresolved D. The length of the CDR3 is 15 residues. V shed 4 bases and J shed 8 bases, with 20 bases lying between them. CDR1 and CDR2 from the germline V gene are MNHEY and SVGAGI.

The V gene is TRBV25-1, the J gene TRBJ2-3; D unclear. The CDR3 is 14 residues long. V lost 2 bases, J lost 2 bases, and 8 bases lay in between. Per germline, CDR1 MGHDK and CDR2 SYGVNS. This CDR3 is CASSEVTNTDTQYF. The CDR3 DNA sequence: TGTGCCAGCAGTGAAGTCACTAACACAGATACGCAGTATTTT. The full variable domain, rest sourced from reference TRBV25-1 and TRBJ2-3, is EADIYQTPRYLVIGTGKKITLECSQTMGHDKMYWYQQDPGMELHLIHYSYGVNSTEKGDLSSESTVSRIRTEHFPLTLESARPSHTSQYLCASSEVTNTDTQYFGPGTRLTVL.

The chain links TRBV5-1 to TRBJ2-2; 13 bases match TRBD2. This CDR3 has 16 amino acids. In germline, CDR1 is SGHRS, CDR2 YFSETQ. Trimming cost V 3 bases and J 7 bases; bases outside gene matches: 6. The DNA for the CDR3 is TGCGCCAGCAGCTCAAGGACTAGCGGGGGCGGCGGGGAGCTGTTTTTT. Protein product: CASSSRTSGGGGELFF. Using reference TRBV5-1 and TRBJ2-2 for the parts outside the CDR3, the full variable domain is KAGVTQTPRYLIKTRGQQVTLSCSPISGHRSVSWYQQTPGQGLQFLFEYFSETQRNKGNFPGRFSGRQFSNSRSEMNVSTLELGDSALYLCASSSRTSGGGGELFFGEGSRLTVL.

The chain carries TRBV5-6 and TRBJ1-5; D is ambiguous. The germline V gene encodes CDR1 SGHDT and CDR2 YYEEEE. This CDR3 has 14 residues. V was pared by 4 bases and J by 0 bases, with 8 bases between. The CDR3 DNA sequence: TGTGCCAGCAGCCGTGCAGGTAGCAATCAGCCCCAGCATTTT. Amino acid sequence: CASSRAGSNQPQHF. Based on the CDR3 plus reference TRBV5-6 and TRBJ1-5, the full variable domain is DAGVTQSPTHLIKTRGQQVTLRCSPKSGHDTVSWYQQALGQGPQFIFQYYEEEERQRGNFPDRFSGHQFPNYSSELNVNALLLGDSALYLCASSRAGSNQPQHFGDGTRLSIL.

The chain joins TRBV6-4 to TRBJ2-4; 7 bases are a match to TRBD2. The germline V gene has CDR1 MRHNA and CDR2 SNTAGT. V shed 7 bases and J 6 bases; nucleotides not matched to a gene: 6. The CDR3 contains 13 residues. Here the CDR3 DNA reads TGTGCCAGCACATGGGAGGGCCGAAACATTCAGTACTTC. This gives the protein CASTWEGRNIQYF.